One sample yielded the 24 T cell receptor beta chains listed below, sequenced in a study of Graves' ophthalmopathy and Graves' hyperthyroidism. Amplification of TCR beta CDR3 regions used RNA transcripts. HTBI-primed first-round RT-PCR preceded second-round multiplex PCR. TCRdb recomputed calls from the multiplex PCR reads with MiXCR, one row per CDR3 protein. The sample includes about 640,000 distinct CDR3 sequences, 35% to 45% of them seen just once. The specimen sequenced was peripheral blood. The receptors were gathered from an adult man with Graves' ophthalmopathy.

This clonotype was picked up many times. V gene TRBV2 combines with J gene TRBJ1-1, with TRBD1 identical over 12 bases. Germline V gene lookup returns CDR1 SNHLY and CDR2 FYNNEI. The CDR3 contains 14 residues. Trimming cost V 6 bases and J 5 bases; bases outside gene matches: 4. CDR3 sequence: CASRGTGGRTEAFF. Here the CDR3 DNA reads TGTGCCAGCAGAGGGACAGGGGGCAGAACTGAAGCTTTCTTT.

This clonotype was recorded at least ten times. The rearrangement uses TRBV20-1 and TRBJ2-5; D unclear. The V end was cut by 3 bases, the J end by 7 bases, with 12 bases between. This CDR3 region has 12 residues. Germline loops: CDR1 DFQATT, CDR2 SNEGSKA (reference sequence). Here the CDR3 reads CSARGLLGTQYF. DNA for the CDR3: TGCAGTGCTAGGGGCCTTTTGGGGACCCAGTACTTC.

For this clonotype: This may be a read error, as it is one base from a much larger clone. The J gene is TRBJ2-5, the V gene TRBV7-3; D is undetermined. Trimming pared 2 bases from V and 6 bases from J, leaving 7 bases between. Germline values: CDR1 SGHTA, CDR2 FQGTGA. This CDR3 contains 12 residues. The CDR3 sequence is CASSLAFKTQYF. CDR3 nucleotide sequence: TGTGCCAGCAGCTTAGCGTTTAAGACCCAGTACTTC. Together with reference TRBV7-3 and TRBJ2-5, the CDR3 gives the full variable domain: GAGVSQTPSNKVTEKGKYVELRCDPISGHTALYWYRQSLGQGPEFLIYFQGTGAADDSGLPNDRFFAVRPEGSVSTLKIQRTERGDSAVYLCASSLAFKTQYFGPGTRLLVL.

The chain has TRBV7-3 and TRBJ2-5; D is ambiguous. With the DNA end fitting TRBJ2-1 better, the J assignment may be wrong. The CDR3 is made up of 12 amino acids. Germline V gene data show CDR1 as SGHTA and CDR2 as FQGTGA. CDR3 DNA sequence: TGTGCCAGCAGCTTGGAGAACAATGAGCAGTTCTTC. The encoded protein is CASSLENNEQFF.

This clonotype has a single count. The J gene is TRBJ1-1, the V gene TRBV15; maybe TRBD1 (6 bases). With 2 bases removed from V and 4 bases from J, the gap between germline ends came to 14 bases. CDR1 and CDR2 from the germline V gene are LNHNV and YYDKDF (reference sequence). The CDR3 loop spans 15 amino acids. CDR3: CATSRRRGGFTEAFF. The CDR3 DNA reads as TGTGCCACCAGCAGACGTAGAGGGGGATTCACTGAAGCTTTCTTT. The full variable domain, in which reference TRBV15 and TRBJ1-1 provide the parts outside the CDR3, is DAMVIQNPRYQVTQFGKPVTLSCSQTLNHNVMYWYQQKSSQAPKLLFHYYDKDFNNEADTPDNFQSRRPNTSFCFLDIRSPGLGDTAMYLCATSRRRGGFTEAFFGQGTRLTVV.

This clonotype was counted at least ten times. As DNA, the CDR3 is TGCAGTGCTCACGGACCCTATGGCTACACCTTC. Amino acids: CSAHGPYGYTF. The chain uses TRBV20-1 and TRBJ1-2; D ambiguous. In germline, CDR1 is DFQATT, CDR2 SNEGSKA (reference sequence). The CDR3 is 11 residues long. The V gene lost 5 bases and the J gene lost 4 bases, with 8 bases spanning the gap.

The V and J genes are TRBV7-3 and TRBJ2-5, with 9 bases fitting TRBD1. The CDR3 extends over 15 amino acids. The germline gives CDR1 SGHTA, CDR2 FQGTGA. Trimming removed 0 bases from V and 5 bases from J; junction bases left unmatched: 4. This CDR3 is CASSLTGQGAETQYF. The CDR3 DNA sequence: TGTGCCAGCAGCTTAACGGGACAGGGAGCGGAGACCCAGTACTTC. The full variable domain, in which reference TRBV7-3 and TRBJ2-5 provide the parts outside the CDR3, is GAGVSQTPSNKVTEKGKYVELRCDPISGHTALYWYRQSLGQGPEFLIYFQGTGAADDSGLPNDRFFAVRPEGSVSTLKIQRTERGDSAVYLCASSLTGQGAETQYFGPGTRLLVL.

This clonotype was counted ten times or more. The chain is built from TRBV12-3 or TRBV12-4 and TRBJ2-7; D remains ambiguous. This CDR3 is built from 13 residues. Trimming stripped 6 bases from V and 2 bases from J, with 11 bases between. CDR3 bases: TGTGCCAGCAGCCAAACCCTCCCCTACGAGCAGTACTTC. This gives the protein CASSQTLPYEQYF.

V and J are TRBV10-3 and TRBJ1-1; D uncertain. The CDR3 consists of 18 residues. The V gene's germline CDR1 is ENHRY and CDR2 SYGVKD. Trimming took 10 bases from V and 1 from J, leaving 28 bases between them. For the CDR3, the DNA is TGTGCCAGCCCACCGATTACCGGTTTAAGGGAGGGGAACACTGAAGCTTTCTTT. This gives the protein CASPPITGLREGNTEAFF.

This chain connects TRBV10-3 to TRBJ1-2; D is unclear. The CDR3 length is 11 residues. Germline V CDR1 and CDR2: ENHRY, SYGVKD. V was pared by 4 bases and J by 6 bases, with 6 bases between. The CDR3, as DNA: TGTGCCATCAGTGGTGGGGATGGCTACACCTTC. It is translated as CAISGGDGYTF.

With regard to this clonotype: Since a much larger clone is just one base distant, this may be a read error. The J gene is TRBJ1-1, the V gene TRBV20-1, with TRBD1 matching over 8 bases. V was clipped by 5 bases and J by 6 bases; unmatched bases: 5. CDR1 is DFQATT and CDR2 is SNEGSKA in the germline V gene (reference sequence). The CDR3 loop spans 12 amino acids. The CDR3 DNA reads TGCAGTGCTGGGCCACAGGGGGCTGAAGCTTTCTTT. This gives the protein CSAGPQGAEAFF.

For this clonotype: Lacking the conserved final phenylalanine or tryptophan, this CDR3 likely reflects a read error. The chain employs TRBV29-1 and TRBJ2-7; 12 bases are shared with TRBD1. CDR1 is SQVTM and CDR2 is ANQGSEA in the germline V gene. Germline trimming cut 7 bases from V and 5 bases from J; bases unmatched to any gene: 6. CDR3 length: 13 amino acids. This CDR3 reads CSAHGTGGNEQYS. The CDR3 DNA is TGCAGCGCTCACGGGACAGGGGGCAACGAGCAGTACTCC.

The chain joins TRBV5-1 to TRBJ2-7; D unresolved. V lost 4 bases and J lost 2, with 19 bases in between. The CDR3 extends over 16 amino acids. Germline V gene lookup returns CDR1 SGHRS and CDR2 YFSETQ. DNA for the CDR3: TGCGCCAGCAGCAAAGAGAGTGGGTCAGCTGCCTACGAGCAGTACTTC. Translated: CASSKESGSAAYEQYF. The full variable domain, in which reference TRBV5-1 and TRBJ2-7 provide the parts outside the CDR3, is KAGVTQTPRYLIKTRGQQVTLSCSPISGHRSVSWYQQTPGQGLQFLFEYFSETQRNKGNFPGRFSGRQFSNSRSEMNVSTLELGDSALYLCASSKESGSAAYEQYFGPGTRLTVT.

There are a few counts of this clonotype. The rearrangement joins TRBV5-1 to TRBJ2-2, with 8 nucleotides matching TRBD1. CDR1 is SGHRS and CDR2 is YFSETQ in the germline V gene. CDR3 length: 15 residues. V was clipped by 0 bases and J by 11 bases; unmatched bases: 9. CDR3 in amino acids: CASSLGGQVTGELFF. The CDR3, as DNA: TGCGCCAGCAGCTTGGGGGGACAGGTCACGGGAGAGCTGTTTTTT.

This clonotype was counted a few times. The DNA for the CDR3 is TGTGCCAGCAGTTACCTGGCAGACAATCAGCCCCAGCATTTT. This translates into CASSYLADNQPQHF. This chain connects TRBV6-5 to TRBJ1-5; no clear D gene. The CDR3 runs to 14 residues. Trimming left V 2 bases short and J 3 bases short, with 8 bases between. From germline, CDR1 is MNHEY and CDR2 SVGAGI.

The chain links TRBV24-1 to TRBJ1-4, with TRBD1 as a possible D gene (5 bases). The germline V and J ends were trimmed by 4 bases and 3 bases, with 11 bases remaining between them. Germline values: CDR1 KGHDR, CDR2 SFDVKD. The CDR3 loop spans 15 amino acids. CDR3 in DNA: TGTGCCACCAGTGAAGGCCGGGGCCCTAATGAAAAACTGTTTTTT. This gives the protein CATSEGRGPNEKLFF.

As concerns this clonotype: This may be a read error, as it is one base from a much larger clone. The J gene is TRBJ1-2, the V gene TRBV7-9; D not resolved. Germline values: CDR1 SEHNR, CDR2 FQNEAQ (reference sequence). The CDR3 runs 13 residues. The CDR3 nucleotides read TGTGCCAGCAGCCAAGACAACGCCTATGGCCACACCTTC. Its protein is CASSQDNAYGHTF.

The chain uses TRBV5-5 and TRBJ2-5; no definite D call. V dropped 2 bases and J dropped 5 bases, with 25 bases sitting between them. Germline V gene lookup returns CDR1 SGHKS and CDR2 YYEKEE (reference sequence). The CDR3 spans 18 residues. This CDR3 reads CASSLSFLGVTVHETQYF. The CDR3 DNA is TGTGCCAGCAGCTTATCATTTCTGGGCGTCACGGTGCACGAGACCCAGTACTTC.

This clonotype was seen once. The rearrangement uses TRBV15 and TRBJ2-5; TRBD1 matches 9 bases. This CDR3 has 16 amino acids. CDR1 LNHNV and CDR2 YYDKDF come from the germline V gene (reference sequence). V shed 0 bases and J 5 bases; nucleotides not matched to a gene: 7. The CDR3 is CATSRDRDREYETQYF. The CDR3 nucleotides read TGTGCCACCAGCAGAGACCGGGACAGGGAGTACGAGACCCAGTACTTC.

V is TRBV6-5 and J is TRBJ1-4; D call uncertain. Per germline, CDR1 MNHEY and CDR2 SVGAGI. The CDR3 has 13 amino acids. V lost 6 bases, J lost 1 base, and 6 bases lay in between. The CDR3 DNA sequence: TGTGCCAGCAGACTAGGAACTAATGAAAAACTGTTTTTT. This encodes CASRLGTNEKLFF.

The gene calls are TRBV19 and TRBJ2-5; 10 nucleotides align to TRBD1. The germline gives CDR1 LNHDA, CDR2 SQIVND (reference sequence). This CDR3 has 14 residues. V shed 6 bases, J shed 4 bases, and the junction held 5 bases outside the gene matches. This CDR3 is CASRLGQGRETQYF. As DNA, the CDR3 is TGTGCCAGTAGACTGGGACAGGGGCGAGAGACCCAGTACTTC.

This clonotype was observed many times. The CDR3 sequence: CASSLGVARSSYNSPLHF. CDR3 DNA sequence: TGTGCCAGCAGCTTAGGAGTAGCGAGGAGCTCCTATAATTCACCCCTCCACTTT. The chain has TRBV7-2 and TRBJ1-6; the D is unclear. The CDR3 extends over 18 amino acids. V lost 1 base to trimming and J lost 0 bases, with 13 bases between them. Germline assignment: CDR1 SGHTA and CDR2 FQGNSA.

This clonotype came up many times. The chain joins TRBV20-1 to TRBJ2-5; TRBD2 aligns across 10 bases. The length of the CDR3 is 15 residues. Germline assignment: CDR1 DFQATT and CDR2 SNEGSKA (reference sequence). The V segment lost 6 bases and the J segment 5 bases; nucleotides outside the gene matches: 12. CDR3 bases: TGCAGTGCCCCGCCGGCTAGCGGGAGTGGGGAGACCCAGTACTTC. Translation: CSAPPASGSGETQYF.

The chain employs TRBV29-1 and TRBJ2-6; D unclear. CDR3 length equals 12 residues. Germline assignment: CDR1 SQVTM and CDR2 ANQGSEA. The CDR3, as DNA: TGCAGAGACAACTCTGGGGCCAACGTCCTGACTTTC. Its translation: CRDNSGANVLTF.